This T cell receptor beta chain comes out of a study of T cell responses to AZD1222 COVID-19 vaccine. Across the whole study: Pooling was applied to second doses at about 4 or about 12 weeks. General observations from the study: Females outnumbered males among donors, who were mostly white British; clonal diversity was possibly underestimated. Spike-specific TCR breadth and depth were elevated following two AZD1222 doses.

As for this clone: What it recognizes is unknown.

Germline values: CDR1 MNHNS, CDR2 SASEGT. Trimming shortened V by 1 base and J by 4 bases, and 11 bases separated the two germline ends. The CDR3 consists of 15 residues. The assay was immunoSEQ multiplex PCR, and TCRdb's table has in-frame clones only and misses some. The sample lists over 75,000 clones; around 89% were seen once. The sample consisted of peripheral blood, taken on day 0 of AZD1222 vaccination. The receptor comes from an adult in good health. The genes are TRBV6-1 and TRBJ2-1; maybe TRBD1 (6 bases). In DNA, the CDR3 is TGTGCCAGCAGTGAAGTGACAGGACAGTACAATGAGCAGTTCTTC. Translated, it gives CASSEVTGQYNEQFF.